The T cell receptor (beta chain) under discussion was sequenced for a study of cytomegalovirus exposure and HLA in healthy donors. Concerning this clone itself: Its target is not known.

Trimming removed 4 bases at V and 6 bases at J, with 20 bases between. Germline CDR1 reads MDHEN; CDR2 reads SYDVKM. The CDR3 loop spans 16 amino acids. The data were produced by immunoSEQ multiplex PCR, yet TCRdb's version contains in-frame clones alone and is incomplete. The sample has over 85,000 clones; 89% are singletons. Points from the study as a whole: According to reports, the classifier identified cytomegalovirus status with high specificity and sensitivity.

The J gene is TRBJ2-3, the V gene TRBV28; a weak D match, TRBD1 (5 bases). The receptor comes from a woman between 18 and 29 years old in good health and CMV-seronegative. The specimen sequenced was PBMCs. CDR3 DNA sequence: TGTGCCAGCAGTTCAAGGACAAGCCGAGCAGGGGATACGCAGTATTTT. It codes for CASSSRTSRAGDTQYF.